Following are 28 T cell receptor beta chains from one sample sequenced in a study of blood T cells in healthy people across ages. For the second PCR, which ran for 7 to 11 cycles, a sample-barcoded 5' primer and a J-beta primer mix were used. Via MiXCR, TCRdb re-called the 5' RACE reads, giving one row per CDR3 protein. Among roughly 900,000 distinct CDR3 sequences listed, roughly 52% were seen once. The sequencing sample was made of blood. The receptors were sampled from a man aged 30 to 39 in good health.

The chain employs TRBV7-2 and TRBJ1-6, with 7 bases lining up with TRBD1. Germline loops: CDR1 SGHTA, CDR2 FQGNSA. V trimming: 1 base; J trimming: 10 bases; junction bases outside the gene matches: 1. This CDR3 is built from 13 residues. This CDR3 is CASSLETGSPLHF. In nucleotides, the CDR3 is TGTGCCAGCAGCTTAGAGACAGGGTCACCCCTCCACTTT.

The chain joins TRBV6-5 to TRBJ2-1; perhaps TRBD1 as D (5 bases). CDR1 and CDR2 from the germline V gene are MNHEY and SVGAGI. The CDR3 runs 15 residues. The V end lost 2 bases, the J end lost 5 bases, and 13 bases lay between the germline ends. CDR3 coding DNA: TGTGCCAGCAGTTACGTAGACAGCCCCCACAATGAGCAGTTCTTC. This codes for CASSYVDSPHNEQFF.

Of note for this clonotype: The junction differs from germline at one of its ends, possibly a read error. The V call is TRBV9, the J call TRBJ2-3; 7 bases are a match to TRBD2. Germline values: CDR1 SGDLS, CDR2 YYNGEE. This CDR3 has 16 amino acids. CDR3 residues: CAGSVLTGGNTDTQYF. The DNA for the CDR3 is TGTGCCGGCAGCGTGCTAACGGGGGGAAACACAGATACGCAGTATTTT.

In DNA, the CDR3 is TGTGCCAGCCGGAGCGACTACAACTATGGCTACACCTTC. As protein: CASRSDYNYGYTF. This rearrangement joins TRBV6-1 to TRBJ1-2; D is unresolved. V shed 8 bases and J shed 2 bases, with 12 bases lying between them. Germline V gives CDR1 MNHNS, CDR2 SASEGT. The CDR3 has 13 residues.

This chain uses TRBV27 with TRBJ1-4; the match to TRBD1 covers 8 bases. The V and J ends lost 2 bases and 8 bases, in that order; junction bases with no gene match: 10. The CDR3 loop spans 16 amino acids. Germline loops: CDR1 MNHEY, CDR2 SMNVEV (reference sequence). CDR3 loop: CASSLIGQGRAEKLFF. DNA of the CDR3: TGTGCCAGCAGTTTAATAGGACAGGGTCGAGCGGAAAAACTGTTTTTT. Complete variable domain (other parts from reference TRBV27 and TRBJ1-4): EAQVTQNPRYLITVTGKKLTVTCSQNMNHEYMSWYRQDPGLGLRQIYYSMNVEVTDKGDVPEGYKVSRKEKRNFPLILESPSPNQTSLYFCASSLIGQGRAEKLFFGSGTQLSVL.

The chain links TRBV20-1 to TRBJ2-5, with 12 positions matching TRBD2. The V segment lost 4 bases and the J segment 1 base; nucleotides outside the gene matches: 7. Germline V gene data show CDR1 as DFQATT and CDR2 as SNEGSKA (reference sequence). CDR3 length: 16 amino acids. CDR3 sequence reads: CSAIYTSGGTQETQYF. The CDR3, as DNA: TGCAGTGCTATCTATACTAGCGGGGGGACCCAAGAGACCCAGTACTTC.

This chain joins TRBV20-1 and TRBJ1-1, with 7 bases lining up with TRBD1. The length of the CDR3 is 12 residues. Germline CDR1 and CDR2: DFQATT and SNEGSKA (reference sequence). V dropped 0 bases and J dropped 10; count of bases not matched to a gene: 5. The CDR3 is CSARETGSRAFF. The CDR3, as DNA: TGCAGTGCTAGAGAGACAGGGTCTCGAGCTTTCTTT.

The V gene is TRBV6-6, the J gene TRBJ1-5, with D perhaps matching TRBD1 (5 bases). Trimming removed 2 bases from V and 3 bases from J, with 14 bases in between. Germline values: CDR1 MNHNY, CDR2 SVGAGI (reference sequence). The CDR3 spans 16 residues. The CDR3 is CASSYETVSSNQPQHF. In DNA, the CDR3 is TGTGCCAGCAGTTACGAGACAGTATCCTCCAATCAGCCCCAGCATTTT.

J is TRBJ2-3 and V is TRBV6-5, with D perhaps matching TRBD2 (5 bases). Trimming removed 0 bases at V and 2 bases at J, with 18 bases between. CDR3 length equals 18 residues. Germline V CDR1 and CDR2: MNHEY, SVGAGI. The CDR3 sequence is CASSYSGEGSALTDTQYF. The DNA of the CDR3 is TGTGCCAGCAGTTACTCGGGTGAGGGTAGTGCCCTCACAGATACGCAGTATTTT.

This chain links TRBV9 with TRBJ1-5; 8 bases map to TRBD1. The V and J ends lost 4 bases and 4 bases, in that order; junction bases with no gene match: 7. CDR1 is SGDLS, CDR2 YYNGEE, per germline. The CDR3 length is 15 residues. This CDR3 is CASSYSGQVNQPQHF. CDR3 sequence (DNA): TGTGCCAGCAGCTACTCGGGACAGGTGAATCAGCCCCAGCATTTT.

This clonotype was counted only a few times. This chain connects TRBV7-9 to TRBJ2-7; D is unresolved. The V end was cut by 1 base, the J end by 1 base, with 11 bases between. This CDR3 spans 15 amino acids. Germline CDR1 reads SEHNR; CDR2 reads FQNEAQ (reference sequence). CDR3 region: CASSLGHLNSYEQYF. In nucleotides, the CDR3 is TGTGCCAGCAGCTTAGGACACCTTAATTCCTACGAGCAGTACTTC.

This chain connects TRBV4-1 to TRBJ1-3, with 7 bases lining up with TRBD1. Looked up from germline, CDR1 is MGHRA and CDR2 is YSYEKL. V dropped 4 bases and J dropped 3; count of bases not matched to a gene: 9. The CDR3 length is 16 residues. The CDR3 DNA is TGCGCCAGCAGCCGCGGGACAGCGAATTTTGGAAACACCATATATTTT. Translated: CASSRGTANFGNTIYF.

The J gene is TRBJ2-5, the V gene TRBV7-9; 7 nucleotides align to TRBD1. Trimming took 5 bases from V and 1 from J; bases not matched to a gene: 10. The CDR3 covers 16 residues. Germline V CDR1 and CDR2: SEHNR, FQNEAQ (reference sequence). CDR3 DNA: TGTGCCAGCAGCCCCTCGGGCAGGGGGATCCAAGAGACCCAGTACTTC. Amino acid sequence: CASSPSGRGIQETQYF.

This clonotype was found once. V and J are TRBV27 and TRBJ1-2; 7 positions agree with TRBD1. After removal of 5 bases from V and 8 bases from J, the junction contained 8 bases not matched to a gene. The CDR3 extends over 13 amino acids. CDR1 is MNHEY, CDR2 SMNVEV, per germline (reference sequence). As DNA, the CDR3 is TGTGCCAGCAGTAACACAGGGGCCGGCGGCTACACCTTC. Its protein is CASSNTGAGGYTF.

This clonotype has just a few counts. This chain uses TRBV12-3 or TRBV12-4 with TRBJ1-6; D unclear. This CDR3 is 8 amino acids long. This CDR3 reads CSRSPLHF. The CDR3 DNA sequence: TGTTCGAGGTCACCCCTCCACTTT.

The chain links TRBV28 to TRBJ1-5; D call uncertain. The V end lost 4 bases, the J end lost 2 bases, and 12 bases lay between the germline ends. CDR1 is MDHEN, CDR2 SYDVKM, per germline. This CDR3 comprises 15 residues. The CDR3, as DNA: TGTGCCAGCAGTTATGGTGGGCAGGGCAATCAGCCCCAGCATTTT. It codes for CASSYGGQGNQPQHF.

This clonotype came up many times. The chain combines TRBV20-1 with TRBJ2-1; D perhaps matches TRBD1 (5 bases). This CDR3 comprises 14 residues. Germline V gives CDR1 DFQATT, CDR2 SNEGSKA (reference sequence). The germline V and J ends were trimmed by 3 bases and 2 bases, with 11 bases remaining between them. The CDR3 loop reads CSARHTGTYNEQFF. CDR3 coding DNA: TGCAGTGCTAGGCATACAGGTACCTACAATGAGCAGTTCTTC.

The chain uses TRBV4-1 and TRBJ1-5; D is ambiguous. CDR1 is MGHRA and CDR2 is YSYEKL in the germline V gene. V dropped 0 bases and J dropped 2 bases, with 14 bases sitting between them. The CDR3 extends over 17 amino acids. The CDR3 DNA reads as TGCGCCAGCAGCCAAGATCTGACATCGGAGGGCAATCAGCCCCAGCATTTT. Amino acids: CASSQDLTSEGNQPQHF.

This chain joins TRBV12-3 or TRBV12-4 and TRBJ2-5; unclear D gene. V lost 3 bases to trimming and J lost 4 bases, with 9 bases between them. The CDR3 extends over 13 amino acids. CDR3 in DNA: TGTGCCAGCAGTTTTGGGATCTCAGAGACCCAGTACTTC. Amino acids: CASSFGISETQYF.

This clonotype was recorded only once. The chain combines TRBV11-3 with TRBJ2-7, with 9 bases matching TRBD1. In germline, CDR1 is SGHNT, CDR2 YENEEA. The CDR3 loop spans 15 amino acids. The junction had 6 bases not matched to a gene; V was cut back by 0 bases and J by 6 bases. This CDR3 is CASSLEQGARREQYF. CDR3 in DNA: TGTGCCAGCAGCTTAGAACAGGGGGCGCGCCGCGAGCAGTACTTC. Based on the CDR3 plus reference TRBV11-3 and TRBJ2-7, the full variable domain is EAGVVQSPRYKIIEKKQPVAFWCNPISGHNTLYWYLQNLGQGPELLIRYENEEAVDDSQLPKDRFSAERLKGVDSTLKIQPAELGDSAVYLCASSLEQGARREQYFGPGTRLTVT.

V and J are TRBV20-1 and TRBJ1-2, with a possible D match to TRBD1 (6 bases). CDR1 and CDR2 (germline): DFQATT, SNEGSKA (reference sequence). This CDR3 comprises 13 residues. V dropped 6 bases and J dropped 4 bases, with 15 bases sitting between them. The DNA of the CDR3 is TGCAGTGCCACCCGAGGACAGCGCTATGGCTACACCTTC. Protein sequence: CSATRGQRYGYTF.

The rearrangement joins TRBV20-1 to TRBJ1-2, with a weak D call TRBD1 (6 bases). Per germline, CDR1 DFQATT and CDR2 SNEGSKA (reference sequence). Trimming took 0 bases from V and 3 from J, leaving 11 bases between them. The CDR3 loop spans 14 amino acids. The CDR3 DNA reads TGCAGTGCTAGAGAGGGGGGCCTCGACTATGGCTACACCTTC. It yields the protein CSAREGGLDYGYTF.

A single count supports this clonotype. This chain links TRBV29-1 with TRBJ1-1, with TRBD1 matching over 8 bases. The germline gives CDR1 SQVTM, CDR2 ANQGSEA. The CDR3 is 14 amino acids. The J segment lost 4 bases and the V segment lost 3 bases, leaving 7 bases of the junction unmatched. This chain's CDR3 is CSVDSTGASTEAFF. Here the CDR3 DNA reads TGCAGCGTTGATTCGACAGGGGCGAGCACTGAAGCTTTCTTT.

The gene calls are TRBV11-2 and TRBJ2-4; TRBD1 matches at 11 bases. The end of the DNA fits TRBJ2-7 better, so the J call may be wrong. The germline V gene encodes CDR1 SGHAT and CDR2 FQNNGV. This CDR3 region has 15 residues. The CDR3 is CASSEWTGGPYEQYF. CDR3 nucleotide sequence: TGTGCCAGCAGCGAGTGGACAGGGGGCCCCTACGAGCAGTACTTC.

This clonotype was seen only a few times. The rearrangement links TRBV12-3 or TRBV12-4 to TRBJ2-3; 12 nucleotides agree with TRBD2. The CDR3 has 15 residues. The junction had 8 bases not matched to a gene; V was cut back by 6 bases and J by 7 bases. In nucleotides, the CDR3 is TGTGCCAGCAGCCCCCCGACTAGCGGGGGACATACGCAGTATTTT. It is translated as CASSPPTSGGHTQYF.

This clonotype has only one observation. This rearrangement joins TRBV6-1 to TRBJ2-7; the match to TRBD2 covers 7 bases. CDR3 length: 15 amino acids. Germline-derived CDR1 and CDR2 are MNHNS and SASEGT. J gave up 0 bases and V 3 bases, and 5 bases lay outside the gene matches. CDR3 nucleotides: TGTGCCAGCAGTGAGGTCGGGGGGTACTCCTACGAGCAGTACTTC. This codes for CASSEVGGYSYEQYF.

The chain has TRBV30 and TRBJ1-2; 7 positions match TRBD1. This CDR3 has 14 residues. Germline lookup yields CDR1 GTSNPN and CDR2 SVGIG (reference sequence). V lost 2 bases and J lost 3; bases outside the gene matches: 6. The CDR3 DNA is TGTGCCTGGAGTCAAACAGGGGCGGACTATGGCTACACCTTC. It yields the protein CAWSQTGADYGYTF.

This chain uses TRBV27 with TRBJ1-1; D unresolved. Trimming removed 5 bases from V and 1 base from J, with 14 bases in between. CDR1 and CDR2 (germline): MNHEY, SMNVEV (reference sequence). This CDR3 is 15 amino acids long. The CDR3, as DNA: TGTGCCAGCAGTCCCACCTCGTATACGAACACTGAAGCTTTCTTT. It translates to CASSPTSYTNTEAFF.